Below are 10 T cell receptor beta chains sequenced from a single sample in a study of T cells in Graves' hyperthyroidism and ophthalmopathy. There were TCR beta CDR3 regions amplified from RNA transcripts. During a first-round RT-PCR of the TCR CDR3, the HTBI primer set was used. Via MiXCR, TCRdb re-called the multiplex PCR reads, giving one row per CDR3 protein. The sample yields about 640,000 distinct CDR3 sequences, 20% to 25% seen once. Sequenced: blood. These receptors came from a man under 40 with Graves' ophthalmopathy.

This clonotype was seen a handful of times. This chain joins TRBV28 and TRBJ2-2; TRBD1 or TRBD2 may be the D gene (6 bases each). Per germline, CDR1 MDHEN and CDR2 SYDVKM. The CDR3 covers 17 residues. V was pared by 5 bases and J by 4 bases, with 20 bases between. CDR3 coding DNA: TGTGCCAGCAGTCTTTCGGGGGCGCGTTTTGGCACCGGGGAGCTGTTTTTT. Its protein is CASSLSGARFGTGELFF.

V and J are TRBV5-1 and TRBJ2-1, with 15 bases lining up with TRBD2. Germline assignment: CDR1 SGHRS and CDR2 YFSETQ. The CDR3 length is 18 residues. The trim removed 4 bases at V and 2 bases at J, leaving 7 bases unmatched. CDR3 nucleotide sequence: TGCGCCAGCAGCCCGGGACTAGCGGGAGGAGCTCCCTACAATGAGCAGTTCTTC. Translation gives CASSPGLAGGAPYNEQFF.

This clonotype was observed a few times. This chain links TRBV12-5 with TRBJ1-1; perhaps TRBD1 as D (6 bases). The V end lost 1 base, the J end lost 1 base, and 10 bases lay between the germline ends. The CDR3 has 15 amino acids. Germline loops: CDR1 LGHNT, CDR2 FRNRAP. The CDR3 here is CASGLGGTKNTEAFF. CDR3 coding DNA: TGTGCTAGTGGTTTGGGCGGGACAAAGAACACTGAAGCTTTCTTT.

Many counts were recorded for this clonotype. This rearrangement joins TRBV12-3 or TRBV12-4 to TRBJ1-5; D is possibly TRBD1 (5 bases). Trimming took off 2 bases at V and 4 bases at J, with 15 bases between the two ends. The CDR3 has 16 residues. CDR3 residues: CASSLQGPSHNQPQHF. CDR3 nucleotide sequence: TGTGCCAGCAGTTTACAGGGTCCCAGTCATAATCAGCCCCAGCATTTT.

The CDR3 region has the DNA TGTGCCAGCAGTTACCGCATCGATCGGCGGGAGCAGTTCTTC. It is translated as CASSYRIDRREQFF. V usage is TRBV6-2 or TRBV6-3 and J usage is TRBJ2-1; no definite D call. V lost 2 bases, J lost 10 bases, and 15 bases lay in between. CDR1 is MNHEY, CDR2 SVGEGT, per germline. The CDR3 is 14 amino acids.

The V gene is TRBV2, the J gene TRBJ2-5, with D maybe TRBD2 (7 bases). Germline CDR1 and CDR2: SNHLY and FYNNEI. There are 15 residues in the CDR3. The V end lost 6 bases, the J end lost 4 bases, and 18 bases lay between the germline ends. CDR3 amino acids: CASSAGAGRGETQYF. Here the CDR3 DNA reads TGTGCCAGCAGCGCAGGGGCTGGGAGGGGAGAGACCCAGTACTTC.

The chain combines TRBV27 with TRBJ1-5, with D unresolved. CDR3 length: 9 residues. Trimming removed 11 bases from V and 3 bases from J, with 2 bases in between. Germline V CDR1 and CDR2: MNHEY, SMNVEV (reference sequence). The DNA of the CDR3 is TGTGCCGTCAATCAGCCCCAGCATTTT. Protein: CAVNQPQHF.

This clonotype was seen many times. V gene TRBV29-1 combines with J gene TRBJ2-3, with 7 positions matching TRBD1. The CDR3 consists of 14 residues. The V and J ends lost 5 bases and 2 bases, in that order; junction bases with no gene match: 7. CDR1 is SQVTM and CDR2 is ANQGSEA in the germline V gene. This chain's CDR3 is CSVSSGQITDTQYF. The DNA of the CDR3 is TGCAGCGTTTCATCGGGACAGATCACAGATACGCAGTATTTT.

The genes are TRBV24-1 and TRBJ1-5, with D maybe TRBD1 (5 bases). This CDR3 region has 14 residues. Germline V gene sequence: CDR1 KGHDR, CDR2 SFDVKD. Trimming shortened V by 3 bases and J by 6 bases, and 11 bases separated the two germline ends. The CDR3 DNA reads as TGTGCCACCAGTGATGTGGGGGAGCTTCAGCCCCAGCATTTT. It specifies CATSDVGELQPQHF.

This clonotype was counted ten times or more. The V gene is TRBV12-3 or TRBV12-4, the J gene TRBJ1-2; TRBD1 might be the D (5 bases). Between the trimmed V and J ends, which lost 10 bases and 8 bases, there was a span of 20 bases. The CDR3 has 13 residues. The chain's CDR3 is CAIKTRDAGGYTF. Here the CDR3 DNA reads TGTGCCATCAAAACCCGGGACGCCGGCGGCTACACCTTC.